This T cell receptor beta chain was captured in a study of T cell clonotyping in hematopoietic cell transplantation. Notes on the study in general: Higher Inverse Simpson Index values in graft donor and pretransplant recipient predicted broader posttransplant TCR diversity.

With respect to this clone: Its antigen is currently unknown.

Blood collection times were about day -28 and days 30, 100, 180 posttransplant. J gave up 5 bases and V 8 bases, and 5 bases lay outside the gene matches. The CDR3 runs to 13 residues. Germline V gene lookup returns CDR1 LGHNT and CDR2 FRNRAP. The repertoire was sequenced with immunoSEQ multiplex PCR; TCRdb's copy has only in-frame clones and lacks some. Counted here are some 1,100 clones, about 91% occurring once; the ten biggest clones make up approximately 4%. This material consisted of PBMCs, taken 180 days after allogeneic stem cell transplant. The origin of this receptor is a male patient in his 50s who had an allogeneic stem cell transplant from a related donor, so T cells may come from the graft donor. Some clones in this sample may be carry-over from other donors' samples. The chain recombines TRBV12-5 with TRBJ1-1, with 10 bases identical to TRBD1. The CDR3 spells CASRGQGLTEAFF. CDR3 DNA sequence: TGTGCTAGTAGGGGACAGGGGTTAACTGAAGCTTTCTTT.